This T cell receptor beta chain was recorded in a study of Tregs in tolerant kidney transplant recipients (dated by TCRdb to about 2019). The study in broad terms: The study used TCRbeta sequencing to identify donor-specific regulatory T cells before combined kidney and bone marrow transplantation, then tracked those cells after transplant. TCRbeta repertoire sequencing was used in 3 healthy controls to compare several methods for expanding Tregs specific for an allogeneic donor.

For TCRbeta CDR3 sequencing, genomic DNA from the sorted cells was extracted using the QIAGEN DNeasy Blood and Tissue Kit. High-throughput TCRbeta CDR3 sequencing was carried out commercially through immunoSEQ, with PCR amplification with bias correction and internal controls included. As for how the authors treated the data: Unique productive TCRbeta sequences were defined by CDR3 nucleotide sequence where primers matched, and otherwise by CDR3 amino acid sequence together with Vbeta and Jbeta genes. As a correction for sorting error, sequences shared between sorted populations at a frequency ratio of 2:1 or less were discarded, and the remaining shared sequences were assigned to the higher population. A sequence was defined as donor-reactive if the sequence was expanded at least 5-fold in CFSE-low cells compared with unstimulated cells and had a frequency of at least 0.01% in CFSE-low cells. Repertoire divergence was quantified by Jensen-Shannon divergence calculated from the top 100 TCRbeta sequences ranked by frequency. For any sample with multiple sequencing runs, sorting error was corrected in each run separately before the runs were pooled. The clones in this table, taken by TCRdb from immuneACCESS, are in-frame only. Not every clone is retained; where verified, under half of the shortfall comes from an unresolved V gene, and the cause of the rest is unknown. For V, J and clone size, that table is used; D and trimming come from the DNA. This sample is represented by under 100,000 clones; more than 80% of them were singletons. Around 4.5% of the sample goes to the ten largest clones.

Thawed PBMCs were FACS-sorted into unstimulated Tregs (CD4+CD25+CD127-), CD4+ non-Tregs (CD4+CD25-), CD4 cells and CD8 cells. Blood from healthy controls was obtained either as purchased buffy coats or from healthy volunteers. Healthy control blood was processed to PBMCs with a Ficoll density gradient and then cryopreserved, whereas patient PBMCs were collected both before and after transplant. The CDR3, cysteine through phenylalanine, is 15 amino acids long. The sequence is cut down to CDR3 DNA, 45 bases in frame from base 1. Trimmed from V: 6 bases; trimmed from J: 1 base; junction bases lacking a gene match: 11. The germline V gene provides CDR1 SQVTM and CDR2 ANQGSEA. About this clone: Which antigen it targets is not known. No quality values exist for individual bases; no much larger clone is one base distant.

Broad study findings and their caveats: Expanding Tregs with activated donor B cells appeared to identify the most biologically relevant and donor-specific TCRbeta repertoire. Biological reproducibility was not directly addressed, though technical replication error appeared minimal. The study was limited by small patient numbers, and the findings need validation in larger populations and under other immunosuppression protocols.

The rearrangement combines TRBV29-1 with TRBJ2-5, and TRBD1 aligns with 7 junction nucleotides. The sequencing input was CD8+ T cells from blood. This clonotype originated in a human donor in good health. For the CDR3, the sequence is CSVWSPRTGQETQYF. Read as DNA, the sequence is TGCAGCGTCTGGTCACCCCGGACAGGCCAAGAGACCCAGTACTTC.